Following are 29 T cell receptor beta chains from one sample sequenced in a study of OX40 agonist ivuxolimab in advanced cancers. Repertoires were generated with immunoSEQ multiplex PCR, while TCRdb's copy carries only in-frame clones and drops some. The data contain under 65,000 clones, roughly 90% of them singletons. Sequencing was performed on CD4+ or CD8+ T cells sorted from blood, taken in a trial of the OX40 agonist ivuxolimab. Receptors originate from an adult with an advanced solid tumor such as melanoma, head and neck, liver or kidney cancer.

The chain employs TRBV11-3 and TRBJ2-1; D uncertain. Germline CDR1 and CDR2: SGHNT and YENEEA. The CDR3 sequence is 15 residues long. The ends were cut back, 0 bases at V and 0 bases at J, with 6 bases in the middle. CDR3 DNA sequence: TGTGCCAGCAGCTTAGATGGGAACTCCTACAATGAGCAGTTCTTC. Protein product: CASSLDGNSYNEQFF.

The chain uses TRBV7-6 and TRBJ1-1; no clear D gene. V was cut by 2 bases and J by 6 bases, with 10 bases left in between. Germline V gives CDR1 SGHVS, CDR2 FNYEAQ. The CDR3 runs to 13 residues. The CDR3 nucleotides are TGTGCCAGCAGCTTAAATATTCGAGCTGAAGCTTTCTTT. Its translation: CASSLNIRAEAFF.

The V gene is TRBV6-5, the J gene TRBJ1-5, with D possibly matching TRBD1 (5 bases). Germline values: CDR1 MNHEY, CDR2 SVGAGI. Trimming removed 0 bases at V and 4 bases at J, with 7 bases between. There are 14 residues in the CDR3. The CDR3 is CASSYSQGNQPQHF. The CDR3 DNA sequence: TGTGCCAGCAGTTACTCTCAGGGAAATCAGCCCCAGCATTTT.

In regard to this clone: One junction end does not reproduce the germline sequence, and a read error may be involved. The chain carries TRBV7-8 and TRBJ2-7; the D is unclear. In germline, CDR1 is SGHVS, CDR2 FQNEAQ. The CDR3 contains 8 residues. In DNA form, the CDR3 reads TGTGCCAGCAGCTCTATAGAATTC. Amino acids: CASSSIEF.

In its sample, this clone was seen once. The chain links TRBV19 to TRBJ2-7; possibly TRBD1 for D (6 bases). The CDR3 extends over 15 amino acids. V was shortened by 4 bases and J by 2 bases, with 15 bases between the two germline ends. CDR1 is LNHDA, CDR2 SQIVND, per germline (reference sequence). CDR3 loop: CASSRMSGETYEQYF. The CDR3 coding sequence is TGTGCCAGTAGTAGAATGTCAGGGGAGACCTACGAGCAGTACTTC.

The gene calls are TRBV4-1 and TRBJ1-1; D is possibly TRBD1 (5 bases). V was trimmed by 2 bases and J by 6 bases, leaving 19 bases between them. The CDR3 covers 16 residues. Germline V gene data show CDR1 as MGHRA and CDR2 as YSYEKL. CDR3 coding DNA: TGCGCCAGCAGCCAATGGGACTCTTCGTTCTACCCTGAAGCTTTCTTT. It translates to CASSQWDSSFYPEAFF.

The CDR3: CASSEQLNTEAFF. CDR3 DNA: TGTGCCAGCTCAGAACAACTGAACACTGAAGCTTTCTTT. The rearrangement joins TRBV18 to TRBJ1-1; D is ambiguous. CDR3 size: 13 residues. V shed 5 bases and J shed 0 bases, with 7 bases lying between them. Germline CDR1 reads KGHSH; CDR2 reads LQKENI.

This clone was seen only once. The rearrangement uses TRBV6-5 and TRBJ2-7, with 8 nucleotides matching TRBD1. Germline V lookup: CDR1 MNHEY, CDR2 SVGAGI. The V and J ends lost 4 bases and 6 bases, in that order; junction bases with no gene match: 14. The CDR3 runs to 16 residues. The CDR3 loop reads CASSSRYRDRGTEQYF. CDR3 bases: TGTGCCAGCAGTTCTCGGTACCGAGACAGGGGCACCGAGCAGTACTTC.

The rearrangement links TRBV10-1 to TRBJ2-3; possibly TRBD1 or TRBD2 for D (5 bases each). Trimming cost V 6 bases and J 6 bases, with 13 bases left between them. The CDR3 covers 13 residues. Per germline, CDR1 WNHNN and CDR2 SYGVQD (reference sequence). In DNA, the CDR3 is TGCGCCAGCAGCGGGACCAGAGGGGATACGCAGTATTTT. This gives the protein CASSGTRGDTQYF.

This clone appeared a single time. The chain uses TRBV5-1 and TRBJ2-2; no reliable D call. V was trimmed by 0 bases and J by 4 bases, leaving 4 bases between them. The CDR3 has 13 amino acids. CDR1 SGHRS and CDR2 YFSETQ come from the germline V gene. The CDR3 nucleotides read TGCGCCAGCAGCTTGGCAGGCACCGGGGAGCTGTTTTTT. This codes for CASSLAGTGELFF.

The J gene is TRBJ1-2, the V gene TRBV6-5; the match to TRBD1 covers 7 bases. Germline CDR1 MNHEY, CDR2 SVGAGI. CDR3 length equals 15 residues. V lost 6 bases, J lost 4 bases, and 11 bases stayed unmatched. CDR3 DNA sequence: TGTGCCAGCAGATCCTCGGACAGGATTCTCTATGGCTACACCTTC. This encodes CASRSSDRILYGYTF.

This sequence joins TRBV5-1 and TRBJ1-1, with D uncertain. The V end was cut by 4 bases, the J end by 3 bases, with 10 bases between. The CDR3 sequence is 13 residues long. Germline CDR1 is SGHRS and CDR2 is YFSETQ. In DNA, the CDR3 is TGCGCCAGCAGCCGGGAGTTAGACACTGAAGCTTTCTTT. This gives the protein CASSRELDTEAFF.

Concerning this clone itself: Compared with germline, one end of the junction differs, possibly owing to a read error. This chain joins TRBV7-7 and TRBJ2-1; D possibly matches TRBD1 or TRBD2 (6 bases each). Germline V lookup: CDR1 SSHAT, CDR2 FNYEAQ (reference sequence). The length of the CDR3 is 14 residues. CDR3 DNA sequence: TGTGCTAGCAGCTTGCGCGGGACAAACAATGAGCAGTTCTTC. Translation gives CASSLRGTNNEQFF.

The chain has TRBV5-1 and TRBJ2-3; the match to TRBD2 covers 7 bases. Germline V lookup: CDR1 SGHRS, CDR2 YFSETQ. The junction had 13 bases not matched to a gene; V was cut back by 3 bases and J by 6 bases. The CDR3 length is 16 residues. The CDR3 coding sequence is TGCGCCAGCAGCTGGTCGTGGGAGGGGCTCGCGGATACGCAGTATTTT. Residues: CASSWSWEGLADTQYF.

This chain joins TRBV18 and TRBJ2-3, with 10 bases that match TRBD2. Germline CDR1 KGHSH, CDR2 LQKENI. The CDR3 has 18 amino acids. The junction had 12 bases not matched to a gene; V was cut back by 6 bases and J by 0 bases. In nucleotides, the CDR3 is TGTGCCAGCTCTCTCATAGGACTAGCGGATTACAGCACAGATACGCAGTATTTT. Amino acid sequence: CASSLIGLADYSTDTQYF.

The chain combines TRBV11-3 with TRBJ2-1, with unresolved D. The CDR3 runs to 13 residues. Trimming took 1 base from V and 4 from J, leaving 5 bases between them. Germline-derived CDR1 and CDR2 are SGHNT and YENEEA. The DNA for the CDR3 is TGTGCCAGCAGCTTAGCAGGTTACAATGAGCAGTTCTTC. Amino acids: CASSLAGYNEQFF.

The chain has TRBV6-6 and TRBJ2-4; TRBD1 aligns across 7 bases. Germline V CDR1 and CDR2: MNHNY, SVGAGI (reference sequence). The J segment lost 7 bases and the V segment lost 0 bases, leaving 3 bases of the junction unmatched. This CDR3 contains 14 residues. In DNA form, the CDR3 reads TGTGCCAGCAGTTACTCTATACAGGGGAACATTCAGTACTTC. It codes for CASSYSIQGNIQYF.

This sequence joins TRBV18 and TRBJ2-7, with 10 nucleotides matching TRBD2. Germline V gives CDR1 KGHSH, CDR2 LQKENI. Trimming cost V 6 bases and J 0 bases; bases outside gene matches: 5. This CDR3 has 15 amino acids. The DNA of the CDR3 is TGTGCCAGCTCCCCAAGGACTAGCGGCTCCTACGAGCAGTACTTC. This translates into CASSPRTSGSYEQYF.

This clone has a single count. The V call is TRBV5-1, the J call TRBJ1-1; D is possibly TRBD1 (6 bases). CDR3 length equals 13 residues. Germline assignment: CDR1 SGHRS and CDR2 YFSETQ. Trimming removed 7 bases at V and 3 bases at J, with 13 bases between. CDR3 region: CASAPQGYTEAFF. CDR3 DNA: TGCGCCAGCGCACCACAGGGTTACACTGAAGCTTTCTTT.

The chain carries TRBV13 and TRBJ1-1; 7 nucleotides agree with TRBD1. With 0 bases clipped from V and 6 bases from J, the junction kept 1 base outside the gene matches. Germline assignment: CDR1 PRHDT and CDR2 FYEKMQ (reference sequence). CDR3 length: 13 residues. The chain's CDR3 is CASSLGQGPEAFF. The CDR3 DNA is TGTGCCAGCAGCTTAGGACAGGGGCCTGAAGCTTTCTTT.

The genes are TRBV4-1 and TRBJ1-4; a weak D match, TRBD1 (6 bases). The CDR3 is 20 amino acids. The ends were cut back, 2 bases at V and 7 bases at J, with 29 bases in the middle. Germline V gene data show CDR1 as MGHRA and CDR2 as YSYEKL. DNA of the CDR3: TGCGCCAGCAGCCAACCCTGGGGGGGGCGCAAAGGGGTGGCGCGTGAAAAACTGTTTTTT. Translating it yields CASSQPWGGRKGVAREKLFF.

A single count supports this clone. This chain connects TRBV5-1 to TRBJ2-3; D uncertain. The V and J ends lost 4 bases and 2 bases respectively, with 11 bases between them. The V gene's germline CDR1 is SGHRS and CDR2 YFSETQ. There are 14 residues in the CDR3. The CDR3 nucleotides read TGCGCCAGCAGCGAGATACTCTCCACAGATACGCAGTATTTT. It translates to CASSEILSTDTQYF. Combining the CDR3 with reference TRBV5-1 and TRBJ2-3 gives the whole variable domain KAGVTQTPRYLIKTRGQQVTLSCSPISGHRSVSWYQQTPGQGLQFLFEYFSETQRNKGNFPGRFSGRQFSNSRSEMNVSTLELGDSALYLCASSEILSTDTQYFGPGTRLTVL.

V is TRBV5-5 and J is TRBJ2-7; TRBD2 might be the D (6 bases). Germline lookup yields CDR1 SGHKS and CDR2 YYEKEE (reference sequence). The CDR3 runs 15 residues. With 0 bases removed from V and 4 bases from J, the gap between germline ends came to 14 bases. The CDR3, as DNA: TGTGCCAGCAGCTTGGCGAGTGTAGCGGAATACGAGCAGTACTTC. It specifies CASSLASVAEYEQYF.

This clone has just one count. V is TRBV21-1 and J is TRBJ1-1; the table assigns TRBD1, which was not confirmed against the DNA. TRBV21-1 is a pseudogene segment. The CDR3 loop spans 14 amino acids. CDR3 residues: CAREGGQGSTEAFF. The CDR3 DNA reads TGTGCCAGAGAGGGGGGACAGGGAAGCACTGAAGCTTTCTTT.

The chain couples TRBV7-9 to TRBJ2-5; D is possibly TRBD1 (6 bases). The CDR3 is made up of 12 amino acids. V lost 4 bases to trimming and J lost 5 bases, with 8 bases between them. CDR1 and CDR2 (germline): SEHNR, FQNEAQ (reference sequence). Here the CDR3 reads CASSYRGETQYF. The DNA for the CDR3 is TGTGCCAGCAGCTATAGGGGGGAGACCCAGTACTTC.

The rearrangement uses TRBV6-5 and TRBJ2-7; TRBD1 agrees at 8 bases. Trimming at V came to 6 bases and at J to 7 bases, leaving 8 bases not matched to a gene. The germline V gene has CDR1 MNHEY and CDR2 SVGAGI. The CDR3 has 13 amino acids. CDR3 in DNA: TGTGCCAGCAGGCCGACAGGGGCCGATGAGCAGTACTTC. This encodes CASRPTGADEQYF.

The chain combines TRBV10-2 with TRBJ2-5; 12 positions match TRBD2. CDR3 length equals 14 residues. J gave up 5 bases and V 8 bases, and 6 bases lay outside the gene matches. The germline V gene has CDR1 WSHSY and CDR2 SAAADI. The CDR3 nucleotides read TGCGCCAGCGGCGGACTAGCGGGGAGGGAGACCCAGTACTTC. Translated, it gives CASGGLAGRETQYF.

V and J are TRBV9 and TRBJ2-1; TRBD1 might be the D (5 bases). In germline, CDR1 is SGDLS, CDR2 YYNGEE. CDR3 length: 15 amino acids. V was cut by 3 bases and J by 6 bases, with 16 bases left in between. DNA for the CDR3: TGTGCCAGCAGCGGACGACAGATTTCAGGCAATGAGCAGTTCTTC. Its protein product is CASSGRQISGNEQFF.

The chain joins TRBV23-1 to TRBJ2-1; TRBD2 matches at 10 bases. TRBV23-1 qualifies as an ORF whose function is uncertain. CDR3 size: 15 residues. The V and J ends lost 6 bases and 7 bases, in that order; junction bases with no gene match: 9. DNA for the CDR3: TGCGCCAGCAGACCATCTAGCGGGAGTATAAATGAGCAGTTCTTC. This translates into CASRPSSGSINEQFF.